A single sample is the source of the 9 T cell receptor beta chains below, sequenced in a study of T-cell reconstitution after alpha-beta-depleted transplantation in children listed by TCRdb under 2016. Libraries were built with PCR. Sequenced using an Illumina HiSeq 2500. TCR library preparation used molecular barcoding, with unique molecular identifiers applied to normalize quantification of the TCRbeta repertoire. In-frame beta chains were kept once TCRdb had trimmed the public reads at Q25 with fastp and called clones with MiXCR. Rows with a matching CDR3 protein are joined into one entry that keeps the most common DNA and genes. The sample records about 360,000 distinct CDR3 sequences, about 14% of which are singletons. Over 3.5% of the sample is held by the ten biggest clonotypes. The sample in question was PBMCs, obtained from the stem cell graft. These receptors were obtained from a human donor who donated a stem cell graft to a child with Fanconi anemia.

The genes are TRBV25-1 and TRBJ2-1; 9 bases align to TRBD2. In germline, CDR1 is MGHDK, CDR2 SYGVNS. The CDR3 runs to 16 residues. The V segment lost 4 bases and the J segment 0 bases; nucleotides outside the gene matches: 4. CDR3 nucleotide sequence: TGTGCCAGCAGTGCGACTAGCGGTAGCTCCTACAATGAGCAGTTCTTC. Its protein is CASSATSGSSYNEQFF.

This clonotype was observed a few times. This chain uses TRBV10-2 with TRBJ2-3; either TRBD1 or TRBD2 may fit D (7 bases each). The germline V and J ends were trimmed by 6 bases and 1 base, with 17 bases remaining between them. The CDR3 covers 16 residues. CDR1 and CDR2 from the germline V gene are WSHSY and SAAADI. This chain's CDR3 is CASSDPTGRGTDTQYF. CDR3 DNA sequence: TGCGCCAGCAGCGACCCGACAGGGAGGGGCACAGATACGCAGTATTTT.

This clonotype was recorded many times. The chain carries TRBV4-3 and TRBJ2-2; the match to TRBD2 covers 8 bases. CDR1 is LGHNA, CDR2 YSLEER, per germline. Germline trimming cut 4 bases from V and 1 base from J; bases unmatched to any gene: 5. The CDR3 consists of 16 residues. The CDR3 protein is CASSRTSGGNTGELFF. In DNA form, the CDR3 reads TGCGCCAGCAGCCGGACCAGCGGGGGGAACACCGGGGAGCTGTTTTTT.

This sequence joins TRBV11-2 and TRBJ2-7; 8 bases map to TRBD1. The V segment lost 5 bases and the J segment 2 bases; nucleotides outside the gene matches: 11. The CDR3 totals 16 residues. Germline CDR1 and CDR2: SGHAT and FQNNGV. CDR3 residues: CASSPTDRGITYEQYF. The CDR3 DNA reads TGTGCCAGCAGCCCCACCGACAGGGGCATAACCTACGAGCAGTACTTC.

This clonotype was recorded a few times. The chain joins TRBV7-9 to TRBJ1-4; TRBD1 matches at 8 bases. Trimming at V came to 4 bases and at J to 2 bases, leaving 3 bases not matched to a gene. This CDR3 region has 15 residues. Germline V CDR1 and CDR2: SEHNR, FQNEAQ (reference sequence). As DNA, the CDR3 is TGTGCCAGCAGCTCCCAGGGGGCGACTAATGAAAAACTGTTTTTT. Encoded protein: CASSSQGATNEKLFF.

On this clonotype: A much more abundant neighbour one base away suggests this may be a read error. CDR3 sequence (DNA): TGTGCCACCATCAGAGATCTTAGGAGACCAGATACGCAGTATTTT. Translated, it gives CATIRDLRRPDTQYF. This chain connects TRBV15 to TRBJ2-3; D remains ambiguous. From germline, CDR1 is LNHNV and CDR2 YYDKDF (reference sequence). The CDR3 runs to 15 residues.

This chain uses TRBV5-6 with TRBJ1-2, with unresolved D. CDR3 size: 13 residues. Per germline, CDR1 SGHDT and CDR2 YYEEEE. The V and J ends lost 0 bases and 1 base respectively, with 4 bases between them. CDR3 region: CASSLDVNYGYTF. In DNA form, the CDR3 reads TGTGCCAGCAGCTTGGACGTTAACTATGGCTACACCTTC.

There are many counts of this clonotype. This chain connects TRBV4-3 to TRBJ2-3, with 11 bases matching TRBD2. Germline CDR1 and CDR2: LGHNA and YSLEER. Trimming removed 6 bases from V and 6 bases from J; junction bases left unmatched: 11. The CDR3 is 16 residues long. The CDR3, as DNA: TGCGCCAGCAGTAATTTACTAGCGGGGGCCCCTGATACGCAGTATTTT. Protein sequence: CASSNLLAGAPDTQYF.

The chain recombines TRBV6-5 with TRBJ1-1; D uncertain. The CDR3 runs to 15 residues. Trimming cost V 0 bases and J 1 base, with 9 bases left between them. Germline V gene sequence: CDR1 MNHEY, CDR2 SVGAGI. CDR3 DNA: TGTGCCAGCAGTTACTCTCGGGCAGGGAACACTGAAGCTTTCTTT. Translation: CASSYSRAGNTEAFF.